A selection of T cell receptor beta chains follows, all from one sample in a study of blood T cells in healthy people across ages. TCRdb called the 5' RACE reads again in MiXCR, with one record for every CDR3 protein. The table lists over 950,000 distinct CDR3 sequences, more than 30% of them singletons. The specimen was blood. Receptor source: a man aged 18-30 years in good health. CDR3s include the opening cysteine and the closing phenylalanine or tryptophan. The D gene is left open where the match is weak. Some rows have no size entry. The others give once, few or many, or a class for an expanded clone.

v_call	cdr3_length	clone_size	j_call	d_call	cdr3_nt	cdr3_aa
TRBV5-6	13	.	TRBJ1-1	.	TGTGCCAGCAGCCTCGGAGCCGGGTATGAAGCTTTCTTT	CASSLGAGYEAFF
TRBV20-1	15	.	TRBJ1-2	.	TGCAGTGCTCACCGACGGGGGGCGCGGGGCTATGGCTACACCTTC	CSAHRRGARGYGYTF
TRBV4-2	17	.	TRBJ2-1	.	TGTGCCAGCAGCCAAGACGCTAGTTCGAGTTCCTACAATGAGCAGTTCTTC	CASSQDASSSSYNEQFF
TRBV6-6	16	.	TRBJ1-1	.	TGTGCCAGCAGTTCCAAACACTTGGGGGATGGGGCTGAAGCTTTCTTT	CASSSKHLGDGAEAFF
TRBV5-1	15	.	TRBJ2-3	.	TGCGCCAGCAAGGAGGACGCCCCCAACACAGATACGCAGTATTTT	CASKEDAPNTDTQYF
TRBV5-1	16	once	TRBJ1-6	TRBD1	TGCGCCAGCAGCGCATTATCTGACAGGGGGAATTCACCCCTCCACTTT	CASSALSDRGNSPLHF
TRBV3-1	14	few	TRBJ2-3	.	TGTGCCAGCAGCCGGGGACTTCCCACAGATACGCAGTATTTT	CASSRGLPTDTQYF
TRBV12-3/TRBV12-4	14	.	TRBJ2-7	TRBD1	TGTGCCAGTCAACTTGGACAGGGGGGATACGAGCAGTACTTC	CASQLGQGGYEQYF
TRBV27	14	.	TRBJ2-1	TRBD2	TGTGCCAGTCGGGGGGTAGCCGGCCTTAATGAGCAGTTCTTC	CASRGVAGLNEQFF
TRBV27	13	.	TRBJ2-2	.	TGTGCCAGCAGTTTACCCGGGACCGGGGAGCTGTTTTTT	CASSLPGTGELFF
TRBV10-3	13	.	TRBJ2-7	.	TGTGCCATCAGTGAAGACACAGCCTACGAGCAGTTTTTC	CAISEDTAYEQFF
TRBV5-6	16	.	TRBJ1-1	TRBD1	TGTGCCAGCAGCCCCGAACCGACAGGGGGGAACACTGAAGCTTTCTTT	CASSPEPTGGNTEAFF
TRBV11-1	14	few	TRBJ2-7	.	TGTGCCAGCAGCTTAGCGGCAGGAATCTACGAGCAGTACTTC	CASSLAAGIYEQYF
TRBV12-3/TRBV12-4	14	.	TRBJ1-4	.	TGTACCAGCAGTTTAGGGCGGGGGAATGAAAAACTGTTTTTT	CTSSLGRGNEKLFF
TRBV29-1	14	many	TRBJ1-2	.	TGCAGCGTCGAGGACGAGACAAGAAACTATGGCTACACCTTC	CSVEDETRNYGYTF
TRBV5-1	14	once	TRBJ2-5	TRBD1	TGCGCCAGCGGATACGGACAGGGTCAAGAGACCCAGTACTTC	CASGYGQGQETQYF
TRBV9	16	.	TRBJ1-5	.	TGTGCCAGCAGCATAGGGGTCTCTGATAGCAATCAGCCCCAGCATTTT	CASSIGVSDSNQPQHF
TRBV27	14	.	TRBJ1-2	.	TGTGCCAGCAGTTTCCGGAAGGACATCTATGGCTACACCTTC	CASSFRKDIYGYTF
TRBV28	13	.	TRBJ1-5	.	TGTGCCAGCAGTTTCTCCAGGGTACAGCCCCAGCATTTT	CASSFSRVQPQHF
TRBV29-1	14	few	TRBJ1-2	TRBD1	TGCAGCGTTGATTGGGGACAGGGGGAAGGTGGCTACACCTTC	CSVDWGQGEGGYTF
TRBV7-9	12	.	TRBJ2-7	.	TGTGCCAGCAGCGCACAGGGCCGCGAGCAGTACTTC	CASSAQGREQYF
TRBV20-1	13	few	TRBJ1-2	TRBD1	TGCAGTGCCAACCACCAGGGGGGCTATGGCTACACCTTC	CSANHQGGYGYTF
TRBV29-1	13	few	TRBJ1-2	.	TGCAGCGTTGAGGCCCCTGACCACTATGGCTACACCTTC	CSVEAPDHYGYTF
TRBV29-1	12	many	TRBJ1-4	.	TGCAGCGGGCAGGGCGGGGGCGAAAAACTGTTTTTT	CSGQGGGEKLFF
TRBV7-2	14	.	TRBJ1-5	.	TGTGCCAGCAGACCGACAGCTAGCAATCAGCCCCAGCATTTT	CASRPTASNQPQHF
TRBV7-9	13	few	TRBJ1-6	.	TGTGCCAGCCTACAAGACGGTAATTCACCCCTCCACTTT	CASLQDGNSPLHF
TRBV27	18	.	TRBJ2-3	.	TGTGCCAGCAGTTTATTCCCCCAATCGGGGGTCTACACAGAGACGCAGTATTTT	CASSLFPQSGVYTETQYF
TRBV11-2	17	few	TRBJ2-3	.	TGTGCCAGCAGCTTAGATCTGGGCACCCGAGTTTGGGATACGCAGTATTTT	CASSLDLGTRVWDTQYF
TRBV4-2	17	few	TRBJ1-2	TRBD1	TGTGCCAGCAGCCAAGGTAACGGGACAGACACTAACTATGGCTACACCTTC	CASSQGNGTDTNYGYTF
TRBV7-2	16	.	TRBJ1-2	TRBD1	TGTGCCAGCACCTCGGAACAGGGGATTGGGAACTATGGCTACACCTTC	CASTSEQGIGNYGYTF
TRBV6-6	14	few	TRBJ1-6	.	TGTGCCACAGCTCCCGGGACTCTCAATTCACCCCTCCACTTT	CATAPGTLNSPLHF
TRBV10-3	14	few	TRBJ1-5	.	TGTGCCATCAGTGAATCGGGACCTTATCAGCCCCAGCATTTT	CAISESGPYQPQHF
TRBV5-4	13	few	TRBJ1-2	.	TGTGCCAGCAGCGCGGGTCTGATTTATGGCTACACCTTC	CASSAGLIYGYTF
TRBV11-2	17	few	TRBJ2-7	TRBD1	TGTGCCAGCAGTCGAACCCTCGGGACAGGGTTTACGTACGAGCAGTACTTC	CASSRTLGTGFTYEQYF
TRBV12-3/TRBV12-4	15	.	TRBJ2-1	TRBD1	TGTGCCAGCAGCCTACAGGGGTTTGCCTACAATGAGCACTTCTTC	CASSLQGFAYNEHFF
TRBV7-2	12	few	TRBJ1-5	.	TGTGCCAGCAGCGTAAACAATCAGCCCCAGCATTTT	CASSVNNQPQHF
TRBV3-1	14	few	TRBJ2-2	.	TGTGCCAGCAGGCAGACAGTTATAGGCTGGGAGCTGTTTTTT	CASRQTVIGWELFF
TRBV7-8	16	.	TRBJ2-3	TRBD2	TGTGCCAGCAGAAGACTAGCGGGGGGCGAGGGGGATACGCAGTATTTT	CASRRLAGGEGDTQYF
TRBV29-1	14	few	TRBJ1-4	.	TGCAGCGTGAAATCCGGGACGGCAAATGAAAAACTGTTTTTT	CSVKSGTANEKLFF
TRBV6-2/TRBV6-3	15	few	TRBJ2-1	.	TGTGCCAGCAGTTACTCGAGGGTGCTACAGAATGAGCAGTTCTTC	CASSYSRVLQNEQFF
TRBV5-6	16	.	TRBJ1-2	TRBD1	TGTGCCAGCAGCGAAAGAGGACAGGAACTTTATTATGGCTACACCTTC	CASSERGQELYYGYTF
TRBV7-2	14	.	TRBJ1-1	TRBD1	TGTGCCAGCAGCAATAAAACAGGGGTGGTTGAAGCTTTCTTT	CASSNKTGVVEAFF
TRBV7-9	16	few	TRBJ2-1	.	TGTGCCAGCAGCTTGGCGCCATACAGGGTTAGCTCTGAGCAGTTCTTC	CASSLAPYRVSSEQFF
TRBV2	14	few	TRBJ1-6	TRBD1	TGTGCCAGCAACCGGGACAGCACTAATTCACCCCTCCACTTT	CASNRDSTNSPLHF
TRBV6-1	14	.	TRBJ2-3	TRBD1	TGTGCCAGCAGGCAGGGACAGGAGTCAGATACGCAGTATTTT	CASRQGQESDTQYF
TRBV27	14	.	TRBJ1-2	.	TGTGCCACCAAAAAGGAGGTGGGGTCAGGGGGCTACACCTTC	CATKKEVGSGGYTF
TRBV7-9	17	few	TRBJ1-4	.	TGTGCCAGCAGTACGCTGGGGGCGACTGCAACTAATGAAAAACTGTTTTTT	CASSTLGATATNEKLFF
TRBV12-3/TRBV12-4	13	few	TRBJ2-1	TRBD1	TGTGCCAGCAGTTCCGACAGGGTCAATGAGCAGTTCTTC	CASSSDRVNEQFF
TRBV7-2	14	.	TRBJ1-4	.	TGTGCCAGCAGCTTGGACAGCCCTTGGGAAAAACTGTTTTTT	CASSLDSPWEKLFF
TRBV12-3/TRBV12-4	13	.	TRBJ2-2	.	TGTGCCAGCAGTTGTGGAGGGGACGGGGAGCTGTTTTTT	CASSCGGDGELFF
TRBV7-8	17	.	TRBJ2-7	TRBD2	TGTGCCAGCAGCTTAACCAGTGGACTAGCGGGGGCCAATGAGCAGTACTTC	CASSLTSGLAGANEQYF
TRBV11-2	14	few	TRBJ2-7	.	TGTGCCAGCAGCCCACAGCAACTCTCCTACGAGCAGTACTTC	CASSPQQLSYEQYF
TRBV4-2	13	.	TRBJ2-5	.	TGTGCCAGCAGCCAAGAGCACTACAATGAGCAGTACTTC	CASSQEHYNEQYF
TRBV20-1	16	.	TRBJ2-1	TRBD1	TGCAGTGCCCACCTTAAGCGTGGACAGGGGGCTAATGAGCAGTTCTTC	CSAHLKRGQGANEQFF
TRBV20-1	13	many	TRBJ1-2	.	TGCAGTGCTCCCCCCCTTGAGGACTATGGCTACACCTTC	CSAPPLEDYGYTF
TRBV5-1	16	.	TRBJ2-1	TRBD2	TGCGCCAGCAGCCTCTCGACGGGGGGGCCTATAAATGAGCAGTTCTTC	CASSLSTGGPINEQFF
TRBV6-5	15	.	TRBJ1-4	.	TGTGCCAGCAGTAAAGAGACCATGGGAAATGAAAAACTGTTTTTT	CASSKETMGNEKLFF
TRBV7-2	15	many	TRBJ2-5	.	TGTGCCAGCAGCCCTCAGGGTCACCTACAAGAGACCCAGTACTTC	CASSPQGHLQETQYF
TRBV10-3	13	.	TRBJ1-2	TRBD1	TGTGCCATCAGTCAGGGACAGCCAAGGGGCTACACCTTC	CAISQGQPRGYTF